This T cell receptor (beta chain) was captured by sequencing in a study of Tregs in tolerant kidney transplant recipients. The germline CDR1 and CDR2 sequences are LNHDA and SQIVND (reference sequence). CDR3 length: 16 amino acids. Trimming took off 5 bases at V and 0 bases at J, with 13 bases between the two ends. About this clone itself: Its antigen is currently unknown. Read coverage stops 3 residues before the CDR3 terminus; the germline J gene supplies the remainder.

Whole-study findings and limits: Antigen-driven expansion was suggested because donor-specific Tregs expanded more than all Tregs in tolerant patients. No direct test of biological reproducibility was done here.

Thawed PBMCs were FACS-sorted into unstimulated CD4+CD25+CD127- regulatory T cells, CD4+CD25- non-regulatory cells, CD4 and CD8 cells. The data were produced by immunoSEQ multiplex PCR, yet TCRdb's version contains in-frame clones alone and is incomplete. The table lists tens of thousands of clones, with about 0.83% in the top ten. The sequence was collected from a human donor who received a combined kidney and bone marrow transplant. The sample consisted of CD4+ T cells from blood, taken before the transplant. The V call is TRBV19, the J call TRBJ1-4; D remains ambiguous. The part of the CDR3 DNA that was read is TGTGCCAGTAGTCTAGGGCGGTCCTCAACTAATGAAAAA. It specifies CASSLGRSSTNEK. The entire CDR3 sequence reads CASSLGRSSTNEKLFF.